This T cell receptor (beta chain) emerged from a study of blood T cell repertoires in COVID-19. Study details: There were acute and convalescent COVID-19 samples, and they came from the United States, Italy and Spain.

This clone appeared once. Per the authors' pipeline: Scientists estimated how many nucleated cells there were by amplifying reference gene primers. The assay was immunoSEQ multiplex PCR, and TCRdb's table has in-frame clones only and misses some. The D gene and trimming were derived from the DNA, and the V and J assignments and clone size from that table. In the table there are more than 25,000 clones, about two thirds of which are singletons. This CDR3 region has 15 residues. Germline CDR1 is MDHEN and CDR2 is SYDVKM. The V gene lost 1 base and the J gene lost 3 bases, with 9 bases spanning the gap. The TCR originated in a human donor in a cohort sampled during active COVID-19. The chain links TRBV28 to TRBJ2-2; weak D call: TRBD2 (5 bases). The sample was peripheral blood. This CDR3 reads CASSLSTTYTGELFF. CDR3 DNA: TGTGCCAGCAGTTTATCGACTACTTACACCGGGGAGCTGTTTTTT.